This TCR beta chain was sequenced in a study of cytomegalovirus exposure and HLA in healthy donors. Study observations and caveats: The authors later linked a missense DCLRE1C variant to TCR beta V- and J-gene trimming. Certain indistinguishable V segments, among them TRBV6-2 and TRBV6-3, were excluded. In a later analysis, most CMV-associated TCR beta chains appeared HLA-restricted.

The CDR3 loop spans 16 amino acids. Germline V lookup: CDR1 SGHTA, CDR2 FQGNSA. V was cut by 0 bases and J by 0 bases, with 12 bases left in between. The PCR was carried out with 60 Vbeta primers and 13 Jbeta primers. Using immunoSEQ multiplex PCR, the repertoire was profiled, and TCRdb retains in-frame clones only, with some absent. The sample carries 200,000 to 250,000 clones, approximately 81% recorded once. On this clone itself: The antigen is not known.

This sequence was found in a young man in good health and CMV-seronegative. The chain recombines TRBV7-2 with TRBJ2-7; a weak D match, TRBD1 (5 bases). The specimen sequenced was PBMCs. CDR3: CASSLAGSGPSYEQYF. CDR3 in DNA: TGTGCCAGCAGCTTAGCGGGCTCAGGGCCCTCCTACGAGCAGTACTTC. Looking up the rest from reference TRBV7-2 and TRBJ2-7 gives the full variable domain: GAGVSQSPSNKVTEKGKDVELRCDPISGHTALYWYRQSLGQGLEFLIYFQGNSAPDKSGLPSDRFSAERTGGSVSTLTIQRTQQEDSAVYLCASSLAGSGPSYEQYFGPGTRLTVT.